This TCR beta chain is from a study of vaccination effects on CD4 cells after COVID-19. V lost 4 bases to trimming and J lost 4 bases, with 16 bases between them. The CDR3 runs to 15 residues. Germline V gene sequence: CDR1 SGHDT, CDR2 YYEEEE. At the end of roughly 9 days of culture, CD4+ T cells were isolated. All study participants received two doses of BNT162b2 or mRNA-1273 vaccine. On this clone: Its specificity is unknown.

The protocol was immunoSEQ multiplex PCR, while the TCRdb copy is restricted to in-frame clones and leaves out a portion. The sample carries tens of thousands of clones, around 73% recorded once. The V gene is TRBV5-6, the J gene TRBJ2-3; tentative D call: TRBD2 (6 bases). The sequence came from a human donor who received a COVID-19 vaccine. The sample consisted of CD4+ T cells from PBMCs cultured without peptide, taken after COVID-19 vaccination. The CDR3 DNA reads as TGTGCCAGCAGCCCCGGAGGGGCGAAGGCAGATACGCAGTATTTT. Translating gives CASSPGGAKADTQYF. Full variable domain (remainder filled in from reference TRBV5-6 and TRBJ2-3): DAGVTQSPTHLIKTRGQQVTLRCSPKSGHDTVSWYQQALGQGPQFIFQYYEEEERQRGNFPDRFSGHQFPNYSSELNVNALLLGDSALYLCASSPGGAKADTQYFGPGTRLTVL.